One and the same sample provided the 27 T cell receptor beta chains below, sequenced in a study of T cells in Graves' hyperthyroidism and ophthalmopathy. Amplification of TCR beta CDR3 regions used RNA as the template. First-round RT-PCR with HTBI primers amplified the TCR CDR3 region. TCRdb reprocessed the multiplex PCR reads with MiXCR, giving one entry per CDR3 protein. In the table there are 450,000 to 650,000 distinct CDR3 sequences, under 20% of which are singletons. The sequenced sample consisted of blood. Receptor source: a woman younger than 35 with Graves' ophthalmopathy.

This clonotype was picked up many times. The rearrangement links TRBV6-1 to TRBJ2-1, with D possibly called TRBD1 or TRBD2 (5 bases each). The length of the CDR3 is 16 residues. Germline V CDR1 and CDR2: MNHNS, SASEGT. V lost 6 bases to trimming and J lost 0 bases, with 15 bases between them. The DNA for the CDR3 is TGTGCCAGCAGCCCGGGACCGCTGGGCTCCTACAATGAGCAGTTCTTC. Translation: CASSPGPLGSYNEQFF.

This clonotype was counted once. A read error may explain this, as a much larger clone is one base away. The chain recombines TRBV5-1 with TRBJ2-1, with a possible D match to TRBD1 (6 bases). CDR1 and CDR2 from the germline V gene are SGHRS and YFSETQ. With 3 bases removed from V and 5 bases from J, the gap between germline ends came to 15 bases. The CDR3 has 15 amino acids. For the CDR3, the DNA is TGCGCCAGCAGCTGGGGGACATTGGGGAACAATGAGCAGTTCTTC. This translates into CASSWGTLGNNEQFF.

This clonotype came up many times. The genes are TRBV6-1 and TRBJ1-1; the D gene is possibly TRBD1 (5 bases). Germline V lookup: CDR1 MNHNS, CDR2 SASEGT. This CDR3 has 16 amino acids. V was trimmed by 7 bases and J by 4 bases, leaving 22 bases between them. The DNA of the CDR3 is TGTGCCAGCACCTTCTGGGGGGGGGAAGAGGGCACTGAAGCTTTCTTT. Its protein is CASTFWGGEEGTEAFF.

This clonotype occurred a few times. A much larger clone lies one base from this, so it may be a read error. CDR3 sequence reads: CASSLLGQGATSEKLFF. In DNA form, the CDR3 reads TGTGCCAGCAGTTTACTGGGACAGGGGGCGACTAGTGAAAAACTGTTTTTT. This rearrangement joins TRBV28 to TRBJ1-4; 12 bases agree with TRBD1. Germline V gene data show CDR1 as MDHEN and CDR2 as SYDVKM. CDR3 length: 17 amino acids. Full variable domain (outside the CDR3, taken from reference TRBV28 and TRBJ1-4): DVKVTQSSRYLVKRTGEKVFLECVQDMDHENMFWYRQDPGLGLRLIYFSYDVKMKEKGDIPEGYSVSREKKERFSLILESASTNQTSMYLCASSLLGQGATSEKLFFGSGTQLSVL.

This clonotype has at least ten counts. The chain has TRBV7-2 and TRBJ2-5; D is possibly TRBD1 (6 bases). The CDR3 is 14 residues long. Trimming removed 5 bases at V and 1 base at J, with 11 bases between. Germline V CDR1 and CDR2: SGHTA, FQGNSA. DNA for the CDR3: TGTGCCAGCAGCCTCAGACAGGTCCAAGAGACCCAGTACTTC. It translates to CASSLRQVQETQYF.

The V call is TRBV6-1, the J call TRBJ2-7, with 9 bases matching TRBD1. This CDR3 region has 15 residues. The J segment lost 2 bases and the V segment lost 6 bases, leaving 8 bases of the junction unmatched. CDR1 and CDR2 (germline): MNHNS, SASEGT. The CDR3 reads CASSSWTGDTYEQYF. CDR3 nucleotide sequence: TGTGCCAGCAGCTCCTGGACAGGGGATACCTACGAGCAGTACTTC.

To note about this clonotype: Given a much more abundant clone one base away, this may be a read error. The CDR3 does not close with the conserved phenylalanine or tryptophan, likely indicating a read error. The chain links TRBV10-3 to TRBJ2-7; D uncertain. CDR1 is ENHRY, CDR2 SYGVKD, per germline. V was shortened by 6 bases and J by 3 bases, with 9 bases between the two germline ends. This CDR3 comprises 12 residues. The CDR3 reads CAISGSIYEQYL. As DNA, the CDR3 is TGTGCCATCAGCGGCAGCATCTACGAGCAGTACCTC.

This clonotype has ten or more counts. This rearrangement joins TRBV11-2 to TRBJ2-5, with a weak D call TRBD1 (6 bases). The CDR3 has 18 residues. The V gene's germline CDR1 is SGHAT and CDR2 FQNNGV. Deletions cut 5 bases from V and 4 bases from J, with 26 bases between. CDR3 sequence reads: CASSRIRTDPLRRETQYF. CDR3 bases: TGTGCCAGCAGCCGAATCAGGACAGACCCACTACGCCGAGAGACCCAGTACTTC.

The sample holds many counts of this clonotype. The chain links TRBV29-1 to TRBJ1-5; TRBD1 is a possible D gene (6 bases). Trimming removed 7 bases from V and 1 base from J, with 14 bases in between. The CDR3 runs to 14 residues. In germline, CDR1 is SQVTM, CDR2 ANQGSEA. The CDR3 protein is CSGHGGASNQPQHF. The CDR3 bases are TGCAGCGGCCATGGGGGGGCAAGCAATCAGCCCCAGCATTTT.

There are many counts of this clonotype. J is TRBJ2-2 and V is TRBV11-2; TRBD2 agrees at 12 bases. Germline CDR1 is SGHAT and CDR2 is FQNNGV. V was clipped by 4 bases and J by 4 bases; unmatched bases: 7. The CDR3 totals 17 residues. This CDR3 reads CASSSTSGGSVTGELFF. The CDR3 bases are TGTGCCAGCAGCTCGACTAGCGGGGGATCGGTCACCGGGGAGCTGTTTTTT.

The V and J genes are TRBV28 and TRBJ1-2; D might be TRBD1 (5 bases). V shed 6 bases and J shed 5 bases, with 13 bases lying between them. The CDR3 has 13 amino acids. Germline CDR1 is MDHEN and CDR2 is SYDVKM. The CDR3: CASRERGGYGYTF. The CDR3 nucleotides read TGTGCCAGCAGGGAAAGGGGTGGTTATGGCTACACCTTC.

This clonotype was detected many times. The chain combines TRBV7-8 with TRBJ2-4, with 10 bases matching TRBD1. The CDR3 has 16 residues. The V gene's germline CDR1 is SGHVS and CDR2 FQNEAQ. V gave up 7 bases and J gave up 0 bases; unmatched junction bases: 6. The CDR3 is CASTEWTGGAKNIQYF. CDR3 bases: TGTGCCAGCACCGAATGGACAGGGGGAGCCAAAAACATTCAGTACTTC. Complete variable domain (other parts from reference TRBV7-8 and TRBJ2-4): GAGVSQSPRYKVAKRGQDVALRCDPISGHVSLFWYQQALGQGPEFLTYFQNEAQLDKSGLPSDRFFAERPEGSVSTLKIQRTQQEDSAVYLCASTEWTGGAKNIQYFGAGTRLSVL.

This clonotype was found many times. The CDR3 here is CASSHVTTDNTEAFF. Here the CDR3 DNA reads TGTGCCAGCAGCCATGTAACGACTGACAACACTGAAGCTTTCTTT. This chain uses TRBV11-2 with TRBJ1-1, with D unresolved. The CDR3 runs 15 residues. From germline, CDR1 is SGHAT and CDR2 FQNNGV. V lost 5 bases to trimming and J lost 2 bases, with 15 bases between them. The entire variable domain, with the rest obtained from reference TRBV11-2 and TRBJ1-1, is as follows: EAGVAQSPRYKIIEKRQSVAFWCNPISGHATLYWYQQILGQGPKLLIQFQNNGVVDDSQLPKDRFSAERLKGVDSTLKIQPAKLEDSAVYLCASSHVTTDNTEAFFGQGTRLTVV.

The chain joins TRBV5-1 to TRBJ2-3; 8 bases agree with TRBD1. Germline V gene data show CDR1 as SGHRS and CDR2 as YFSETQ. The V gene end was trimmed by 6 bases and the J gene end by 0 bases; junction bases not matched to a gene: 9. CDR3 length: 16 amino acids. CDR3 nucleotide sequence: TGCGCCAGCACATTCCAGGGGGCCCCTAGCACAGATACGCAGTATTTT. Its protein is CASTFQGAPSTDTQYF.

The CDR3 DNA follows: TGCAGCGTTGACGGGGACAGAGATGCCTCCTACAATGAGCAGTTCTTC. Amino acid sequence: CSVDGDRDASYNEQFF. The gene calls are TRBV29-1 and TRBJ2-1; 7 bases align to TRBD1. Germline V gene lookup returns CDR1 SQVTM and CDR2 ANQGSEA. This CDR3 is 16 amino acids long. The trim removed 3 bases at V and 0 bases at J, leaving 8 bases unmatched.

At least ten counts were recorded for this clonotype. The gene calls are TRBV6-2 or TRBV6-3 and TRBJ2-1; 15 bases fit TRBD2. The CDR3 sequence is 18 residues long. Germline-derived CDR1 and CDR2 are MNHEY and SVGEGT. Trimming cost V 6 bases and J 12 bases; bases outside gene matches: 18. CDR3 sequence reads: CASRTPTSGTSGRWVQFF. As DNA, the CDR3 is TGTGCCAGCAGAACCCCCACCTCCGGGACTAGCGGGAGGTGGGTGCAGTTCTTC.

In its sample, this clonotype was seen many times. The chain has TRBV27 and TRBJ2-7; D ambiguous. V lost 3 bases, J lost 5 bases, and 14 bases lay in between. The germline CDR1 and CDR2 sequences are MNHEY and SMNVEV (reference sequence). This CDR3 is 14 amino acids long. CDR3: CASSLLGSDNEQYF. The CDR3 region has the DNA TGTGCCAGCAGTTTGTTAGGGTCAGATAACGAGCAGTACTTC.

Details on this clonotype: A single base separates this from a much larger clone, so it may be a read error. The chain joins TRBV28 to TRBJ2-7, with 11 bases aligning to TRBD1. V trimming: 4 bases; J trimming: 1 base; junction bases outside the gene matches: 6. The germline V gene encodes CDR1 MDHEN and CDR2 SYDVKM. The CDR3 is 16 residues long. Here the CDR3 reads CASSSGTGGDSYEQYF. Written as DNA, the CDR3 is TGTGCCAGCAGTTCCGGGACAGGGGGGGATTCCTACGAGCAGTACTTC.

This clonotype came up many times. This rearrangement joins TRBV30 to TRBJ1-2; a weak D match, TRBD1 (5 bases). V shed 4 bases and J shed 4 bases, with 13 bases lying between them. The CDR3 has 13 amino acids. CDR1 GTSNPN and CDR2 SVGIG come from the germline V gene (reference sequence). As DNA, the CDR3 is TGTGCCTGGAATAAAAAGGGGATCTATGGCTACACCTTC. It codes for CAWNKKGIYGYTF.

Here the CDR3 DNA reads TGTGCCAGCAGCGCTACCGGGACAGGGGGCGAGCAGTACTTC. It is translated as CASSATGTGGEQYF. This chain uses TRBV7-8 with TRBJ2-7, with 11 bases fitting TRBD1. The CDR3 is 14 residues long. CDR1 and CDR2 from the germline V gene are SGHVS and FQNEAQ. The V and J ends lost 5 bases and 6 bases, in that order; junction bases with no gene match: 6.

This clonotype was detected a few times. The rearrangement uses TRBV30 and TRBJ1-3; D is perhaps TRBD1 (6 bases). The germline V and J ends were trimmed by 2 bases and 2 bases, with 10 bases remaining between them. Germline V gene lookup returns CDR1 GTSNPN and CDR2 SVGIG (reference sequence). CDR3 length: 14 amino acids. Here the CDR3 DNA reads TGTGCCTGGAGTCCGGACAGCGCTGGAAACACCATATATTTT. It translates to CAWSPDSAGNTIYF.

This rearrangement joins TRBV6-2 or TRBV6-3 to TRBJ2-5, with 7 bases lining up with TRBD2. Trimming at V came to 7 bases and at J to 7 bases, leaving 6 bases not matched to a gene. CDR1 and CDR2 from the germline V gene are MNHEY and SVGEGT. This CDR3 is 12 amino acids long. The CDR3 protein is CASTYGRGTQYF. In nucleotides, the CDR3 is TGTGCCAGCACTTATGGGAGGGGGACCCAGTACTTC.

This clonotype was seen only once. CDR3 loop: CASSPGQGALGEQYF. DNA for the CDR3: TGTGCCAGCAGTCCGGGACAGGGGGCTCTGGGGGAGCAGTACTTC. V is TRBV6-1 and J is TRBJ2-7; the match to TRBD1 covers 12 bases. CDR3 length: 15 residues. J was trimmed by 7 bases and V by 5 bases; bases with no gene match: 9. Looked up from germline, CDR1 is MNHNS and CDR2 is SASEGT.

As regards this clonotype: The junction departs from germline at one end; a sequencing error may be responsible. This chain links TRBV6-2 or TRBV6-3 with TRBJ2-7; 8 nucleotides agree with TRBD2. The length of the CDR3 is 14 residues. Per germline, CDR1 MNHEY and CDR2 SVGEGT. The CDR3 DNA reads as TGTGCCGGCAGTTTAGCAGCGGGGGCCTACGAGCAGTACTTC. Protein: CAGSLAAGAYEQYF.

This clonotype was counted at least ten times. This sequence joins TRBV5-5 and TRBJ1-5, with D tentatively TRBD1 (6 bases). V was clipped by 4 bases and J by 4 bases, with 12 bases between them. The CDR3 runs to 14 residues. Germline assignment: CDR1 SGHKS and CDR2 YYEKEE (reference sequence). CDR3 residues: CASSREGGNQPQHF. CDR3 nucleotides: TGTGCCAGCAGCCGAGAGGGGGGAAATCAGCCCCAGCATTTT.

This clonotype was counted ten times or more. The J gene is TRBJ2-2, the V gene TRBV6-1, with 13 bases fitting TRBD2. The V segment lost 5 bases and the J segment 7 bases; nucleotides outside the gene matches: 7. Germline values: CDR1 MNHNS, CDR2 SASEGT. The CDR3 has 16 residues. The CDR3 nucleotides are TGTGCCAGCAGTTACGGGACTAGCGGGAATGACGGGGAGCTGTTTTTT. Translation gives CASSYGTSGNDGELFF.

This clonotype occurred many times. The CDR3 region is CASSWAAASDYNEQFF. The CDR3 nucleotides are TGTGCCAGCAGCTGGGCGGCGGCTAGCGATTACAATGAGCAGTTCTTC. The V call is TRBV7-8, the J call TRBJ2-1, with D possibly matching TRBD2 (6 bases). Germline V gene data show CDR1 as SGHVS and CDR2 as FQNEAQ. The CDR3 contains 16 residues. Trimming removed 4 bases at V and 4 bases at J, with 17 bases between.